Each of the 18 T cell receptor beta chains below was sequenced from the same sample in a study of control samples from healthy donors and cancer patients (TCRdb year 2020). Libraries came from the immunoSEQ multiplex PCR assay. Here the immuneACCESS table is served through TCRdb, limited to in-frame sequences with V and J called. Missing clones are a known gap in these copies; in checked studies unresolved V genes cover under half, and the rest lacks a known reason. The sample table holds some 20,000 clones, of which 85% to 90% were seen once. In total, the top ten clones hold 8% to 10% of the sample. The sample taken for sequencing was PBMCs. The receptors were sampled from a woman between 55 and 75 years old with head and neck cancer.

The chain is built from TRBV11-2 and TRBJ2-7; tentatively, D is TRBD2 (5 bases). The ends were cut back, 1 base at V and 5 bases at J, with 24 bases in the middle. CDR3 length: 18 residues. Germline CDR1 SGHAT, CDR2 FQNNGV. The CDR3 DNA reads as TGTGCCAGCAGCTTAGCCCCATGGACCCGGACTGGGGAGAACGAGCAGTACTTC. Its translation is CASSLAPWTRTGENEQYF.

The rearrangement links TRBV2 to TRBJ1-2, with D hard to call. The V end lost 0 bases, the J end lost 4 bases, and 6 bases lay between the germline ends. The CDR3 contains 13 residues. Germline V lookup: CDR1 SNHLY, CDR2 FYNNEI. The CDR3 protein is CASSEAPFYGYTF. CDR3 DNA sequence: TGTGCCAGCAGTGAAGCGCCCTTCTATGGCTACACCTTC.

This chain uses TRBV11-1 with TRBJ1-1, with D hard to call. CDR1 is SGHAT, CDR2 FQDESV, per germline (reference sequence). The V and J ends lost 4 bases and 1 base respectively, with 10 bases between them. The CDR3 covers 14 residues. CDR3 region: CASSSGVRNTEAFF. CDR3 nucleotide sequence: TGTGCCAGCAGCTCCGGGGTGAGGAACACTGAAGCTTTCTTT.

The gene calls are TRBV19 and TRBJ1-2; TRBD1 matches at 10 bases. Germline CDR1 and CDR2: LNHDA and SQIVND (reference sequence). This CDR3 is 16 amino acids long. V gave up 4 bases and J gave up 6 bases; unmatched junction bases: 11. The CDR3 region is CASSRTGTGAHHGYTF. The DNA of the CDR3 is TGTGCCAGTAGTAGAACCGGGACAGGGGCACATCATGGCTACACCTTC.

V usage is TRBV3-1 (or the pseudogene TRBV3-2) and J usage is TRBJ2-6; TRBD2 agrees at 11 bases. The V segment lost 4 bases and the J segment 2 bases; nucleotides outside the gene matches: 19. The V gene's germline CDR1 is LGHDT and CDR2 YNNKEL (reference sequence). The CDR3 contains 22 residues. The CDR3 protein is CASSLWGRTGTSGLPGANVLTF. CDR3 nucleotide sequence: TGTGCCAGCAGCCTTTGGGGTAGGACCGGGACTAGCGGCCTTCCTGGGGCCAACGTCCTGACTTTC.

The CDR3, as DNA: TGCAGCGTTGACGCTGGACAGGGGGCGCGAGCCACTGAAGCTTTCTTT. Translation gives CSVDAGQGARATEAFF. The V call is TRBV29-1, the J call TRBJ1-1, with 11 positions matching TRBD1. The trim removed 3 bases at V and 4 bases at J, leaving 10 bases unmatched. The CDR3 is made up of 16 amino acids. Germline CDR1 reads SQVTM; CDR2 reads ANQGSEA. The complete variable domain, with remaining parts taken from reference TRBV29-1 and TRBJ1-1, reads SAVISQKPSRDICQRGTSLTIQCQVDSQVTMMFWYRQQPGQSLTLIATANQGSEATYESGFVIDKFPISRPNLTFSTLTVSNMSPEDSSIYLCSVDAGQGARATEAFFGQGTRLTVV.

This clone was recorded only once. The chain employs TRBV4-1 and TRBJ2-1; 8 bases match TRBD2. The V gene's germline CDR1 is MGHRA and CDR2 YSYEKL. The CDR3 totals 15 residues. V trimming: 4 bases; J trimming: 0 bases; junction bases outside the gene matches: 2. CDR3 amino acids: CASSPLAGSYNEQFF. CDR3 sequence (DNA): TGCGCCAGCAGCCCCCTAGCGGGCTCCTACAATGAGCAGTTCTTC.

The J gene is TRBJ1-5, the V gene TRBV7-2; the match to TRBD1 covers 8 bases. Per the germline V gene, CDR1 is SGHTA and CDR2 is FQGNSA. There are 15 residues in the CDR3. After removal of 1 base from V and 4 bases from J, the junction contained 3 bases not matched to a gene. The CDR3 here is CASSLGTGQNQPQHF. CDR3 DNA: TGTGCCAGCAGCTTAGGGACAGGGCAAAATCAGCCCCAGCATTTT.

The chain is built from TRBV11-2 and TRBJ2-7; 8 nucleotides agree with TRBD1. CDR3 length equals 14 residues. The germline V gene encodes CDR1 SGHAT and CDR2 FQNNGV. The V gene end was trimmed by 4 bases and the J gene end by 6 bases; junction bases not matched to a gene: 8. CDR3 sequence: CASSSATGVIEQYF. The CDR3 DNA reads TGTGCCAGCAGCTCCGCGACAGGGGTTATCGAGCAGTACTTC.

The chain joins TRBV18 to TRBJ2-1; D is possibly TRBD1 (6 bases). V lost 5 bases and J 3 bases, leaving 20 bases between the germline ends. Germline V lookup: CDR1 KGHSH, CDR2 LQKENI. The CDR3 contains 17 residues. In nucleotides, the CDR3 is TGTGCCAGCTCATTAAACAGGGCTCCGGGATACTACAATGAGCAGTTCTTC. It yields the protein CASSLNRAPGYYNEQFF.

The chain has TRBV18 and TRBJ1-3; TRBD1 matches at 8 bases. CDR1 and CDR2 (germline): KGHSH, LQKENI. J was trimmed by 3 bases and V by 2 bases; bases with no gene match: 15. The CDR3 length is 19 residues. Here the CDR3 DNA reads TGTGCCAGCTCACCAAAGGACAGGGTGAAGGGCTCTTATGGAAACACCATATATTTT. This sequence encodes CASSPKDRVKGSYGNTIYF.

CDR3 coding DNA: TGTGCCAGCAGACCCCTTGCCGTATGGGCTGAAGCTTTCTTT. This translates into CASRPLAVWAEAFF. This chain uses TRBV27 with TRBJ1-1; D gene unclear. V lost 6 bases to trimming and J lost 6 bases, with 17 bases between them. The germline V gene has CDR1 MNHEY and CDR2 SMNVEV (reference sequence). This CDR3 has 14 amino acids.

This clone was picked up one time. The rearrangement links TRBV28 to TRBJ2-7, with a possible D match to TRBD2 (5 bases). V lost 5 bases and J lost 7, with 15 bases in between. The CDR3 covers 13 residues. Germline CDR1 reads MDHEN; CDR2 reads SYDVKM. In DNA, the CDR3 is TGTGCCAGCAGTGTAGCGAGGCATTGGGAGCAGTACTTC. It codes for CASSVARHWEQYF. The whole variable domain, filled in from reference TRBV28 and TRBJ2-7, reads DVKVTQSSRYLVKRTGEKVFLECVQDMDHENMFWYRQDPGLGLRLIYFSYDVKMKEKGDIPEGYSVSREKKERFSLILESASTNQTSMYLCASSVARHWEQYFGPGTRLTVT.

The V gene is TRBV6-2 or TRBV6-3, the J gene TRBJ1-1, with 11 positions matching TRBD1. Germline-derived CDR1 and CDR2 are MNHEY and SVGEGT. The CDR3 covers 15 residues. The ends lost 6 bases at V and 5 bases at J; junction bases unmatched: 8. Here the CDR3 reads CASSPGGTGGTEAFF. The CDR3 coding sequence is TGTGCCAGCAGCCCCGGGGGGACAGGGGGGACTGAAGCTTTCTTT.

The CDR3 bases are TGTGCCATCAGTGAGAAGGGGGGAAACACTGAAGCTTTCTTT. It codes for CAISEKGGNTEAFF. V usage is TRBV10-3 and J usage is TRBJ1-1, with D possibly TRBD1 on 6 matching bases. This CDR3 is built from 14 residues. With 2 bases removed from V and 2 bases from J, the gap between germline ends came to 9 bases. From germline, CDR1 is ENHRY and CDR2 SYGVKD.

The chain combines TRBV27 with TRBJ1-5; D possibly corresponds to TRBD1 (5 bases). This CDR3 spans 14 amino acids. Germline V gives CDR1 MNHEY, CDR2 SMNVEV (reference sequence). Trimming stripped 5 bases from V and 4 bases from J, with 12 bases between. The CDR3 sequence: CASSPGAENQPQHF. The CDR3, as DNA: TGTGCCAGCAGTCCCGGGGCAGAGAATCAGCCCCAGCATTTT.

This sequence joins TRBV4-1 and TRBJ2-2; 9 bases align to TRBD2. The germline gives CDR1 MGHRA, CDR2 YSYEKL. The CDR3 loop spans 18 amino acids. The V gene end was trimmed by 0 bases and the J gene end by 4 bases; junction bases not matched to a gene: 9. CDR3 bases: TGCGCCAGCAGCCAAGACACTTTAGCGGGAGTGACCACCGGGGAGCTGTTTTTT. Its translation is CASSQDTLAGVTTGELFF.

In DNA, the CDR3 is TGTGCCAGCAGCCCTCAGGGGATGGCAGATACGCAGTATTTT. It specifies CASSPQGMADTQYF. The rearrangement links TRBV7-9 to TRBJ2-3, with a possible D match to TRBD1 (6 bases). CDR3 length equals 14 residues. Trimming removed 5 bases at V and 4 bases at J, with 13 bases between. Germline values: CDR1 SEHNR, CDR2 FQNEAQ (reference sequence).